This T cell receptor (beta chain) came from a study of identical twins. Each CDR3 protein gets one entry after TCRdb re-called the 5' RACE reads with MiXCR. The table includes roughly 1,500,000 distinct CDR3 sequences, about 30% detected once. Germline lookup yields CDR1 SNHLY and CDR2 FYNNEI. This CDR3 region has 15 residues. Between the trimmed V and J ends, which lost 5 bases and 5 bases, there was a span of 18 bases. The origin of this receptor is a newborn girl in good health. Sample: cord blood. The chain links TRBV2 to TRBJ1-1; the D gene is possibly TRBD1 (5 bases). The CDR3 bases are TGTGCCAGCAGTCGTAGACAGACTGGGAGGACTGAAGCTTTCTTT. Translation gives CASSRRQTGRTEAFF.